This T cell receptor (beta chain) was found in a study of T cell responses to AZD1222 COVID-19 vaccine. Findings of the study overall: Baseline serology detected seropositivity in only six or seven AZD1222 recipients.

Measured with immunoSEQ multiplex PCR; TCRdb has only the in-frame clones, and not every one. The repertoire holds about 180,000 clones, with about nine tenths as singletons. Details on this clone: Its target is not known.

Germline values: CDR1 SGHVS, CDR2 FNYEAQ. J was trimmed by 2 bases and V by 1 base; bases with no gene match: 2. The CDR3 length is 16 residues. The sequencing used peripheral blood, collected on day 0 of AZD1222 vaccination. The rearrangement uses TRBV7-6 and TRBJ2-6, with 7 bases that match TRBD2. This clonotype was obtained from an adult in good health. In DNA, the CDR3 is TGTGCCAGCAGCTTAGTGGCGGGGGCTGGGGCCAACGTCCTGACTTTC. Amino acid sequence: CASSLVAGAGANVLTF. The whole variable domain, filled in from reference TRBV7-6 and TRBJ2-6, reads GAGVSQSPRYKVTKRGQDVALRCDPISGHVSLYWYRQALGQGPEFLTYFNYEAQQDKSGLPNDRFSAERPEGSISTLTIQRTEQRDSAMYRCASSLVAGAGANVLTFGAGSRLTVL.